The present T cell receptor beta chain was sequenced within a study of molecular identifiers for immune sequencing clone quantification (dated by TCRdb to the late 2010s). The study in broad terms: For a replicate experiment, RNA from roughly 20,000 or 100,000 naive CD8 T cells was divided into five aliquots, and four of the five aliquots were sequenced. The study was a methods study using CD8 T cells to benchmark molecular-identifier clustering-based TCR repertoire sequencing (MIDCIRS) and TCR RNA copy counting.

Remarks on this clonotype: Its target antigen remains unknown. Base-call qualities are not available, and no considerably larger clone is one nucleotide away.

To prepare the library, PCR was applied. These reads were obtained on an Illumina HiSeq 4000. Preparation of bulk TCR libraries followed a previously described approach, with the TCR primers listed in Table S5. Purification of total RNA was performed with the Qiagen AllPrep DNA/RNA kit. Before analysis, reads from multiple sequencing runs of one library were combined. The original methods were these. Reads were retained only if their TCR constant sequence matched exactly, and those retained reads were trimmed to 150 nt and grouped according to their 12-nt molecular barcodes. Reads within each barcode group were sub-clustered using a 15% Levenshtein threshold, and quality-weighted consensus sequences were constructed for each RNA molecule. Non-functional sequences were removed, as were lower-count sequences one edit away from another. On the basis of fitting two negative binomial distributions, barcode sub-clusters with fewer than 20% of the maximum read count were discarded. TCRdb ran its own pipeline on the public reads, namely fastp trimming at Q25 and MiXCR clone calling, and kept in-frame beta chains. Entries are consolidated by CDR3 protein sequence, retaining the most common genes and DNA. The authors' filters were not applied to this entry. The sample yields 8,500 to 11,000 distinct CDR3 sequences; approximately 20% were counted once. The ten largest clones capture approximately 1.7% of the sample.

From the cysteine through the phenylalanine, the CDR3 covers 16 amino acids. Just CDR3 DNA is preserved here, 48 bases in frame from base 1. Trimming leaves V shorter by 6 bases and J shorter by 2 bases, with the junction holding 10 bases beyond the gene matches. CDR1 and CDR2 (SNHLY, FYNNEI) derive from the germline V gene. The study at large found these results: About 2.9 recovered TCR RNA copies per cell were obtained by modeling, versus around 9.8 by digital PCR, implying a capture efficiency of 30% to 35%. The sizes of highly expanded clones could end up underestimated when identical TCR molecules share a barcode. In CMV-specific effector cells, clones with more than 20 RNA copies accounted for over 97% of molecules, whereas in naive cells such clones accounted for under 1%. Spiked-in Jurkat TCR RNA equivalent to a single cell was reported to be detectable even among one million naive CD8 T cells. When barcode sub-clustering was left out, chimeric consensus sequences inflated TCR diversity, with chimeras reaching as high as 47%. The naive libraries included spiked-in Jurkat TCR RNA (over nine copies' worth), and this RNA is not part of the donor repertoire.

Libraries of naive CD8 T cells were built from approximately 20,000 to 980,000 sorted cells, with 10%, 30% or 50% of the purified RNA used. Naive CD8 T cells were FACS-sorted as CD8+CD4-CCR7+CD45RA+ on a BD FACSAria II into RLT Plus buffer. Detection sensitivity was tested by spiking Jurkat RNA equal to approximately 9 TCR copies' worth into samples containing about 19,000-1,000,000 naive CD8 T cells. Enrichment of CD8 T cells was done with RosetteSep CD8+ T Cell Enrichment Cocktail plus Ficoll-Paque, and ACK red cell lysis came afterward. Sequences were obtained from naive CD8+ T cells from blood, with Jurkat cell RNA spiked in. The sample's cell subset or site, from its label and the paper: FACS-sorted CD8+CD4-CCR7+CD45RA+ naive T cells. This chain joins TRBV2 to TRBJ2-1; the junction holds 7 bases that match TRBD2. This clonotype was obtained from a human donor in good health. Some libraries in this study had Jurkat cell RNA spiked in. CDR3 protein: CASRRSAGAAYNEQFF. The bases are TGTGCCAGCAGACGGTCGGCGGGAGCGGCCTACAATGAGCAGTTCTTC.